The 11 T cell receptor beta chains presented below share a single source sample, sequenced in a study of T cell clonality in common variable immunodeficiency. Study findings and constraints: Fewer deletions and N-nucleotide insertions were reportedly seen in common variable immunodeficiency TCR beta sequences.

Clones were read by immunoSEQ multiplex PCR, and TCRdb kept only the in-frame ones, dropping some. In total the sample includes some 26,000 clones, none of them seen once. These receptors' targets are unknown. Sequencing input: peripheral blood mononuclear cells. The receptors shown here come from a human donor with common variable immunodeficiency.

This clone was seen only a few times. The CDR3 extends 3 residues past the end of the read, so its final part is completed from the germline J gene. The chain is built from TRBV18 and TRBJ1-1; tentative D call: TRBD1 (5 bases). Germline CDR1 is KGHSH and CDR2 is LQKENI. The CDR3 extends over 14 amino acids. Trimming stripped 3 bases from V and 7 bases from J, with 15 bases between. CDR3 protein: CASSPDWGDSEAFF. The sequenced CDR3 bases are TGTGCCAGCTCACCGGACTGGGGGGATAGTGAA.

By share, this clone ranks as medium-sized (0.01 to 0.1%). The read halts 3 residues ahead of the CDR3 end, with the missing end drawn from the germline J gene. The J gene is TRBJ2-5, the V gene TRBV11-2, with a possible D match to TRBD1 (5 bases). The V and J ends lost 3 bases and 4 bases respectively, with 15 bases between them. CDR1 SGHAT and CDR2 FQNNGV come from the germline V gene. The CDR3 is 15 residues long. CDR3 sequence reads: CASSFIGRQGETQYF. Partial CDR3 DNA: TGTGCCAGCAGCTTTATTGGACGCCAGGGAGAGACC.

For this clone: The CDR3 extends 3 residues past the end of the read, so its final part is completed from the germline J gene. The genes are TRBV5-1 and TRBJ2-1; unclear D gene. Trimming took 0 bases from V and 3 from J, leaving 13 bases between them. In germline, CDR1 is SGHRS, CDR2 YFSETQ. The CDR3 consists of 16 residues. CDR3 residues: CASSLEVVPDYNEQFF. The covered CDR3 bases are TGCGCCAGCAGCTTGGAGGTTGTGCCCGACTACAATGAG.

This clone was picked up a small number of times. Coverage ceases 3 residues before the CDR3 finishes, and the germline J gene fills in the end. The V call is TRBV7-9, the J call TRBJ2-1; the D is unclear. V dropped 0 bases and J dropped 9 bases, with 3 bases sitting between them. Germline V gene sequence: CDR1 SEHNR, CDR2 FQNEAQ (reference sequence). CDR3 length equals 11 residues. The CDR3 DNA, read in part, is TGTGCCAGCAGCTTAGCTATTGAG. Translating it yields CASSLAIE. The full-length CDR3 reads as CASSLAIEQFF.

This clone has more than one count but fewer than ten. From the germline J gene comes the end of the CDR3, since the read stops 3 residues before it. The chain combines TRBV7-2 with TRBJ1-4; D possibly corresponds to TRBD1 (5 bases). The CDR3 contains 13 residues. Trimming left V 5 bases short and J 5 bases short, with 9 bases between. The germline CDR1 and CDR2 sequences are SGHTA and FQGNSA. The CDR3 spells CASSLRQNEKLFF. CDR3 bases read: TGTGCCAGCAGCCTAAGACAGAATGAAAAA.

Comment on this clone: The read comes to an end 3 residues before the CDR3 does, leaving the germline J gene to fill in the end. V usage is TRBV6-1 and J usage is TRBJ1-5; TRBD1 agrees at 7 bases. The germline gives CDR1 MNHNS, CDR2 SASEGT. V lost 4 bases to trimming and J lost 0 bases; unmatched junction nucleotides: 3. CDR3 length: 15 amino acids. The CDR3 reads CASSGQGYSNQPQHF. CDR3 DNA, as far as it was read: TGTGCCAGCAGTGGACAGGGATATAGCAATCAGCCC.

As to this clone: The CDR3 extends 3 residues past the end of the read, so its final part is completed from the germline J gene. The chain carries TRBV2 and TRBJ2-5; weak D call: TRBD2 (5 bases). Per germline, CDR1 SNHLY and CDR2 FYNNEI. Trimming shortened V by 1 base and J by 5 bases, and 17 bases separated the two germline ends. The CDR3 has 16 residues. CDR3 residues: CASSEVLEVTGETQYF. The sequenced CDR3 bases are TGTGCCAGCAGTGAAGTTCTGGAGGTCACGGGGGAGACC.

Details on this clone: The observed sequence ends 3 residues before the CDR3 terminus, with the missing tail filled in from the germline J gene. J is TRBJ2-7 and V is TRBV20-1, with TRBD1 matching over 7 bases. Trimming took 2 bases from V and 6 from J; bases not matched to a gene: 10. CDR1 is DFQATT, CDR2 SNEGSKA, per germline (reference sequence). This CDR3 is 14 amino acids long. CDR3 DNA (partial): TGCAGTGCTAGAAGGGGCACAGGGGACGTCGAG. It encodes CSARRGTGDVE. The whole CDR3 sequence reads CSARRGTGDVEQYF.

For this clone: The CDR3 is cut off 3 residues early in the read; its end comes from the germline J gene. The chain couples TRBV7-9 to TRBJ2-7; 10 bases map to TRBD2. This CDR3 has 15 amino acids. Germline V lookup: CDR1 SEHNR, CDR2 FQNEAQ (reference sequence). The V gene end was trimmed by 0 bases and the J gene end by 2 bases; junction bases not matched to a gene: 1. The CDR3 DNA, read in part, is TGTGCCAGCAGCTTAGCTACTAGCGGGACCTACGAG. Translation: CASSLATSGTYE. The whole CDR3 region reads CASSLATSGTYEQYF.

The sequenced CDR3 bases are TGTGCCTGGAGCGCCCAGGCTAGCGGGAGGGCCAATGAG. It yields the protein CAWSAQASGRANE. In full, the CDR3 is CAWSAQASGRANEQFF. The J gene is TRBJ2-1, the V gene TRBV30, with 12 bases identical to TRBD2. From the germline J gene comes the end of the CDR3, since the read stops 3 residues before it. V gave up 3 bases and J gave up 6 bases; unmatched junction bases: 9. The CDR3 covers 16 residues. Germline V gene lookup returns CDR1 GTSNPN and CDR2 SVGIG (reference sequence).

This clone was seen only a few times. The CDR3 end is not reached by the read, which stops 3 residues before it; the germline J gene fills it in. This chain links TRBV7-6 with TRBJ2-2; 11 bases match TRBD2. This CDR3 is built from 15 residues. With V trimmed by 6 bases and J by 7 bases, 7 bases remained unmatched. Germline values: CDR1 SGHVS, CDR2 FNYEAQ. The covered CDR3 bases are TGTGCCAGCAGGAGGGGACTAGCGGCTAGCGGGGAG. Residues: CASRRGLAASGE. The whole CDR3 protein reads CASRRGLAASGELFF.